The rows below give T cell receptor beta chains drawn from one sample of a study of T cell changes during pregnancy in multiple sclerosis. Produced via immunoSEQ multiplex PCR; TCRdb's table is partial and in-frame only. Among under 90,000 clones listed, 92% were seen once. The sample was peripheral blood, taken in the second trimester of pregnancy. The receptors here all came from a female donor in good health, enrolled as a control in a pregnancy study. CDR3s include the opening cysteine and the closing phenylalanine or tryptophan. The order of the fields is V gene, J gene, CDR3 protein.

V gene: TRBV7-9; J gene: TRBJ1-2; CDR3 protein: CASSQTTGAHYGYTF
V gene: TRBV5-1; J gene: TRBJ1-3; CDR3 protein: CASSLGQGFSGNTIYF
V gene: TRBV19; J gene: TRBJ2-7; CDR3 protein: CASSRRHQRGGYEQYF
V gene: TRBV28; J gene: TRBJ1-5; CDR3 protein: CASRPQNQPQHF
V gene: TRBV27; J gene: TRBJ1-1; CDR3 protein: CASSPAGPREAFF
V gene: TRBV4-1; J gene: TRBJ2-5; CDR3 protein: CASSPRRDRGDAYF
V gene: TRBV28; J gene: TRBJ1-1; CDR3 protein: CASSLRGRGAFF
V gene: TRBV7-9; J gene: TRBJ1-6; CDR3 protein: CASSLGQGQGGRSPLHF
V gene: TRBV29-1; J gene: TRBJ2-1; CDR3 protein: CSVSTSGDMSQFF
V gene: TRBV30; J gene: TRBJ1-5; CDR3 protein: CAWKGGTVSNQPQHF
V gene: TRBV4-1; J gene: TRBJ2-3; CDR3 protein: CASSQDFRQGADTQYF
V gene: TRBV7-8; J gene: TRBJ2-5; CDR3 protein: CASSAQGGGETQYF
V gene: TRBV30; J gene: TRBJ1-1; CDR3 protein: CAWSRLQGRTLLTEAFF
V gene: TRBV4-3; J gene: TRBJ2-1; CDR3 protein: CASSQDTGYNEQFF
V gene: TRBV30; J gene: TRBJ2-7; CDR3 protein: CAWSDPPRLVRTYEQYF
V gene: TRBV7-9; J gene: TRBJ2-2; CDR3 protein: CASNEDGTGRMINTGELFF
V gene: TRBV27; J gene: TRBJ2-3; CDR3 protein: CASSWRDADTQYF
V gene: TRBV19; J gene: TRBJ2-3; CDR3 protein: CASSIRYNSGSSLDTQYF
V gene: TRBV27; J gene: TRBJ2-1; CDR3 protein: CASFRTGTLAGGPNEQFF
V gene: TRBV6-6; J gene: TRBJ1-6; CDR3 protein: CASGKDRLYNSPLHF